Shown below are 9 T cell receptor beta chains from a single sample sequenced in a study of blood T cell repertoires in COVID-19. Sequenced by immunoSEQ multiplex PCR; TCRdb stores in-frame clones only, minus some. The data contain 250,000 to 300,000 clones, roughly 84% of them seen just once; the ten biggest clones take up less than 5%. The sequencing input was peripheral blood. These receptors originate from a man in his fifties or sixties with acute or convalescent COVID-19.

This sequence joins TRBV27 and TRBJ2-7; 7 bases fit TRBD1. CDR3 length: 16 amino acids. V lost 7 bases and J lost 1; bases outside the gene matches: 13. Germline CDR1 reads MNHEY; CDR2 reads SMNVEV (reference sequence). The CDR3 here is CASTPFRDRPSYEQYF. The CDR3 bases are TGTGCCAGCACCCCCTTCCGGGACAGACCTTCCTACGAGCAGTACTTC.

The gene calls are TRBV6-6 and TRBJ1-1; D is possibly TRBD1 (6 bases). CDR1 and CDR2 from the germline V gene are MNHNY and SVGAGI (reference sequence). Trimming took off 6 bases at V and 1 base at J, with 12 bases between the two ends. The CDR3 sequence is 14 residues long. CDR3 sequence reads: CASSYTGRNTEAFF. DNA of the CDR3: TGTGCCAGCAGCTATACAGGGAGGAACACTGAAGCTTTCTTT.

J is TRBJ2-1 and V is TRBV11-2; D gene ambiguous. The germline V and J ends were trimmed by 5 bases and 3 bases, with 11 bases remaining between them. Germline values: CDR1 SGHAT, CDR2 FQNNGV. The CDR3 has 14 residues. The chain's CDR3 is CASSNVLRYNEQFF. The DNA for the CDR3 is TGTGCCAGCAGCAACGTATTGCGCTACAATGAGCAGTTCTTC.

This chain links TRBV5-1 with TRBJ2-3; 13 bases are a match to TRBD2. Per germline, CDR1 SGHRS and CDR2 YFSETQ. V dropped 5 bases and J dropped 4; count of bases not matched to a gene: 4. This CDR3 region has 15 residues. The CDR3 here is CASREGTSGADTQYF. The DNA of the CDR3 is TGCGCCAGCAGAGAGGGGACTAGCGGGGCAGATACGCAGTATTTT.

This chain uses TRBV10-3 with TRBJ1-4, with no clear D. This CDR3 is 13 amino acids long. Per the germline V gene, CDR1 is ENHRY and CDR2 is SYGVKD. The V gene lost 3 bases and the J gene lost 7 bases, with 9 bases spanning the gap. Here the CDR3 reads CAISEPGGEKLFF. As DNA, the CDR3 is TGTGCCATCAGTGAACCAGGAGGTGAAAAACTGTTTTTT.

The CDR3 sequence is CASSSRDTDSNQPQHF. The DNA of the CDR3 is TGTGCCAGCAGCTCCCGGGACACAGATAGCAATCAGCCCCAGCATTTT. The V call is TRBV5-6, the J call TRBJ1-5, with D possibly being TRBD1 (6 bases). This CDR3 comprises 16 residues. CDR1 SGHDT and CDR2 YYEEEE come from the germline V gene. With 3 bases removed from V and 0 bases from J, the gap between germline ends came to 13 bases.

The chain has TRBV11-2 and TRBJ2-2; maybe TRBD1 (5 bases). The V gene's germline CDR1 is SGHAT and CDR2 FQNNGV. CDR3 length equals 13 residues. V gave up 3 bases and J gave up 5 bases, with 7 bases separating them. The CDR3 here is CASSFPGTGELFF. CDR3 DNA sequence: TGTGCCAGCAGCTTCCCAGGGACCGGGGAGCTGTTTTTT.

This clone was recorded only once. The J gene is TRBJ1-5, the V gene TRBV2; 8 nucleotides match TRBD1. Germline CDR1 and CDR2: SNHLY and FYNNEI. This CDR3 is 14 amino acids long. V lost 8 bases, J lost 2 bases, and 5 bases stayed unmatched. In DNA form, the CDR3 reads TGTGCCAGCTTCCCGACAGGGGGCAATCAGCCCCAGCATTTT. Its protein is CASFPTGGNQPQHF.

This clone was seen more than once but under ten times. The rearrangement uses TRBV4-3 and TRBJ1-2; D is unclear. The germline gives CDR1 LGHNA, CDR2 YSLEER. This CDR3 spans 15 amino acids. V lost 0 bases and J 4 bases, leaving 12 bases between the germline ends. In nucleotides, the CDR3 is TGCGCCAGCAGCCAAGACCCAGAAAGAGGCTATGGCTACACCTTC. Encoded protein: CASSQDPERGYGYTF.